This is a list of T cell receptor beta chains from one sample in a study of cytomegalovirus exposure and HLA in healthy donors. Libraries were prepared by immunoSEQ multiplex PCR; TCRdb keeps only in-frame clonotypes and omits some of them. This sample has about 110,000 clones, with approximately 79% found just once. The sample taken for sequencing was PBMCs. The receptors come from a woman in her forties in good health and CMV-seronegative. Each CDR3 is given with its conserved first and last residue. D genes are given only for firm matches. Some rows mark clone size as missing; the rest say once, few, many or name a class of expanded clone.

TRBV27,once,TRBD1,TRBJ1-6,CASSFRNRGSRFDSPLHF,TGTGCCAGCAGTTTCAGAAACAGGGGGTCCCGATTCGATTCACCCCTCCACTTT
TRBV30,.,.,TRBJ2-3,CAWRVKGTDTQYF,TGTGCCTGGAGAGTAAAGGGGACAGATACGCAGTATTTT
TRBV6-1,.,.,TRBJ1-5,CASARAGNQPQHF,TGTGCCAGCGCCAGGGCGGGCAATCAGCCCCAGCATTTT
TRBV11-3,.,TRBD1,TRBJ2-1,CASSLSQGAHQFF,TGTGCCAGCAGCTTATCACAGGGGGCCCATCAGTTCTTC
TRBV5-6,once,TRBD1,TRBJ2-3,CASRWDRATDTQYF,TGTGCCAGCAGATGGGACAGGGCGACAGATACGCAGTATTTT
TRBV28,.,TRBD1,TRBJ1-1,CATVTGGMGNTEAFF,TGTGCCACCGTGACAGGGGGCATGGGGAACACTGAAGCTTTCTTT
TRBV7-8,.,TRBD2,TRBJ2-7,CASAELAGPESYEQYF,TGTGCCTCAGCGGAACTAGCGGGACCCGAGTCCTACGAGCAGTACTTC
TRBV5-6,.,.,TRBJ1-4,CASSLPGAGNEKLFF,TGTGCCAGCAGCTTGCCCGGCGCAGGTAATGAAAAACTGTTTTTT
TRBV29-1,.,.,TRBJ2-3,CSVGTSPTDTQYF,TGCAGCGTTGGAACTAGCCCCACAGATACGCAGTATTTT
TRBV5-4,few,TRBD2,TRBJ2-2,CASSRGLAGGPDTGELFF,TGTGCCAGCAGCAGGGGACTAGCGGGAGGGCCGGACACCGGGGAGCTGTTTTTT
TRBV10-3,.,TRBD2,TRBJ2-2,CAISDLAGGTGGELFF,TGTGCCATCAGTGATCTAGCGGGAGGAACAGGGGGGGAGCTGTTTTTT
TRBV19,.,.,TRBJ2-5,CASSIPGKGETQYF,TGTGCCAGTAGTATACCGGGAAAAGGAGAGACCCAGTACTTC
TRBV10-3,.,.,TRBJ2-7,CAISEGQTYEQYF,TGTGCCATCAGTGAGGGACAGACCTACGAGCAGTACTTC
TRBV11-2,once,TRBD1,TRBJ2-5,CASSLPDRAGETQYF,TGTGCCAGCAGCCTCCCCGACAGGGCTGGAGAGACCCAGTACTTC
TRBV19,once,.,TRBJ1-6,CASSKRQVNSPLHF,TGTGCCAGTAGTAAAAGACAGGTTAATTCACCCCTCCACTTT
TRBV7-2,.,TRBD1,TRBJ1-1,CASSLVPATGGTEAFF,TGTGCCAGCAGCTTAGTACCGGCAACAGGGGGCACTGAAGCTTTCTTT
TRBV7-9,.,TRBD1,TRBJ1-1,CASSLTGGRDTEAFF,TGTGCCAGCAGCCTCACAGGGGGCAGGGACACTGAAGCTTTCTTT
TRBV5-8,.,.,TRBJ2-1,CASTRGEGNNEQFF,TGTGCCAGCACCAGGGGGGAAGGCAACAATGAGCAGTTCTTC
TRBV7-2,.,TRBD2,TRBJ2-7,CASSLAPGLAGGPGRNEQYF,TGTGCCAGCAGCTTAGCCCCGGGACTAGCGGGAGGGCCGGGGAGGAACGAGCAGTACTTC
TRBV23-1,few,TRBD1,TRBJ1-2,CASSQPTTGARNYGYTF,TGCGCCAGCAGTCAACCTACTACAGGGGCGCGGAACTATGGCTACACCTTC
TRBV30,.,.,TRBJ1-5,CAWNPQSNQPQHF,TGTGCCTGGAACCCACAGAGCAATCAGCCCCAGCATTTT
TRBV11-2,once,.,TRBJ2-5,CASSKPGLETQYF,TGTGCCAGCAGTAAACCGGGACTAGAGACCCAGTACTTC
TRBV28,.,.,TRBJ1-1,CASNRFSRAEAFF,TGTGCCAGCAATCGGTTCTCGCGCGCTGAAGCTTTCTTT
TRBV21-1,.,.,TRBJ2-7,CASSGQGGYEQYF,TGTGCCAGCAGCGGACAGGGAGGATACGAGCAGTACTTC
TRBV19,.,.,TRBJ1-1,CASSNSANTEAFF,TGTGCCAGTAGCAACTCCGCGAACACTGAAGCTTTCTTT
TRBV10-2,.,.,TRBJ1-3,CASRSGGTFSGNTIYF,TGCGCCAGCAGGTCCGGCGGCACTTTCTCTGGAAACACCATATATTTT
TRBV15,.,TRBD1,TRBJ2-3,CATSRETGGRTDTQYF,TGTGCCACCAGCAGAGAAACAGGGGGTCGCACAGATACGCAGTATTTT
TRBV6-5,.,.,TRBJ2-2,CASSYSTGEYTGELFF,TGTGCCAGCAGTTACTCGACGGGAGAGTACACCGGGGAGCTGTTTTTT
TRBV9,.,TRBD2,TRBJ2-3,CASSVADASGGLGPDTQYF,TGTGCCAGCAGCGTAGCTGATGCTAGCGGGGGGCTGGGCCCAGATACGCAGTATTTT
TRBV7-2,once,.,TRBJ1-5,CASSYTNQPQHF,TGTGCCAGCAGCTATACTAATCAGCCCCAGCATTTT
TRBV13,.,TRBD2,TRBJ2-4,CASSREGKNIQYF,TGTGCCAGCAGCCGGGAGGGCAAAAACATTCAGTACTTC
TRBV2,.,TRBD1,TRBJ1-4,CASTGQGFGKLFF,TGTGCCAGCACGGGACAGGGGTTTGGAAAACTGTTTTTT
TRBV18,.,.,TRBJ1-3,CASSPRAGGNTIYF,TGTGCCAGCTCACCACGCGCCGGGGGAAACACCATATATTTT
TRBV4-2,few,.,TRBJ1-2,CASSQESPLWLGLTF,TGTGCCAGCAGCCAAGAAAGCCCTCTATGGCTTGGGCTCACCTTC
TRBV28,few,TRBD2,TRBJ2-1,CASRSGGTYNEQFF,TGTGCCAGCAGGAGCGGGGGGACCTACAATGAGCAGTTCTTC
TRBV5-1,.,TRBD2,TRBJ2-1,CASSGGGTSGSYNEQFF,TGCGCCAGCAGCGGGGGGGGTACTAGCGGGTCCTACAATGAGCAGTTCTTC
TRBV10-3,.,.,TRBJ2-1,CAISQPSSPYNEQFF,TGTGCCATCAGTCAACCTAGCAGCCCCTACAATGAGCAGTTCTTC
TRBV5-4,.,TRBD2,TRBJ2-5,CASSLIAGGGETQYF,TGTGCCAGCAGCTTAATAGCGGGAGGTGGGGAGACCCAGTACTTC
TRBV29-1,.,.,TRBJ1-1,CSVGPGGPSNTEAFF,TGCAGCGTTGGCCCCGGAGGGCCGTCGAACACTGAAGCTTTCTTT
TRBV7-2,few,.,TRBJ2-1,CASSHVRGGGMDEQFF,TGTGCCAGCAGCCACGTCAGAGGGGGGGGAATGGATGAGCAGTTCTTC